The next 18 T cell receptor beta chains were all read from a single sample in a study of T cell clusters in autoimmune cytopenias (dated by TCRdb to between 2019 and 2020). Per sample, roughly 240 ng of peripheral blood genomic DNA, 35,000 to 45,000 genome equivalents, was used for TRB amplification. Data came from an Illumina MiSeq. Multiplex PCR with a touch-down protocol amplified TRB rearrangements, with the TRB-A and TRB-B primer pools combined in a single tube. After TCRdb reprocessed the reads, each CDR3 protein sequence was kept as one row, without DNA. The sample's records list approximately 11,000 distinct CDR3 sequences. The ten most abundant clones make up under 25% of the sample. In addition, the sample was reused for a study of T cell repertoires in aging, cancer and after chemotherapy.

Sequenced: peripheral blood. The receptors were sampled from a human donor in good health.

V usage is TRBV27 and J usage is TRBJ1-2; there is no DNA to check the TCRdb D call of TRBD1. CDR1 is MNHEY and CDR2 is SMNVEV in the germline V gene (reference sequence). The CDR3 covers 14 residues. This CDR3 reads CASSFTGDLYGYTF.

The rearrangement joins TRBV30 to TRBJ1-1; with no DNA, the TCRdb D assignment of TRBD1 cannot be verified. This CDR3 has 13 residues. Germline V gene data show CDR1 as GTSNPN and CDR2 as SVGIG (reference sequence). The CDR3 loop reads CAGDRAMNTEAFF.

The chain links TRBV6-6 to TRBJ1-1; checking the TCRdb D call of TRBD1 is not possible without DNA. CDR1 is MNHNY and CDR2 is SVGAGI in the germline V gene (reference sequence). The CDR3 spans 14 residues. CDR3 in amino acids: CASIPGRDWGRAFF.

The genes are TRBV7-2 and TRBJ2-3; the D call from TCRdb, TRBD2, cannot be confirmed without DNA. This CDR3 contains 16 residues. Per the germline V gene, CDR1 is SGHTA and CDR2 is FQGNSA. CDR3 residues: CASSPPLLGRTDTQYF.

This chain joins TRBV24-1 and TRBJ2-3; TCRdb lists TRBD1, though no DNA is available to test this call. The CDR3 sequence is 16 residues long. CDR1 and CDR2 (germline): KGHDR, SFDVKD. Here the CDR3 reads CATSSPFAGPGDTQYF.

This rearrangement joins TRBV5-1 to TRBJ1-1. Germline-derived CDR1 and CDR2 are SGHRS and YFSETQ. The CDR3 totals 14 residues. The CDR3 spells CASSAGGEDSEAFF.

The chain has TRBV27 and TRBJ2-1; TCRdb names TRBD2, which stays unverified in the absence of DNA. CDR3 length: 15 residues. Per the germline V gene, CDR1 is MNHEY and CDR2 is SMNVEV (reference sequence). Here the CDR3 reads CASSSGLAGGNEQFF.

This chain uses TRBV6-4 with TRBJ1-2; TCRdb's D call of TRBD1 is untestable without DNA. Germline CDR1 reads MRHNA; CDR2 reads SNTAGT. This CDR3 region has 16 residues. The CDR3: CASSDSQGYGNIGYTF.

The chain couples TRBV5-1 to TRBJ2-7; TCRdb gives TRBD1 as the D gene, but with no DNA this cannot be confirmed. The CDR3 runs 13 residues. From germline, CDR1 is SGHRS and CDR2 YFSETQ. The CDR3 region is CASSPDREGEQYF.

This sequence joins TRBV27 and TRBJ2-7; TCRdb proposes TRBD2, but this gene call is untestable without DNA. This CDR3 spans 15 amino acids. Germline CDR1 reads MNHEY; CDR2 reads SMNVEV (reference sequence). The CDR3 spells CASSILAGRSYEQYF.

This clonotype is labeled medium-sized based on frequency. The CDR3: CASSPAGWDYGYTF. V gene TRBV18 combines with J gene TRBJ1-2; TCRdb selects TRBD1, and the lack of DNA leaves this call unchecked. Germline lookup yields CDR1 KGHSH and CDR2 LQKENI. CDR3 length: 14 residues. The full variable domain, its missing parts supplied by reference TRBV18 and TRBJ1-2, is NAGVMQNPRHLVRRRGQEARLRCSPMKGHSHVYWYRQLPEEGLKFMVYLQKENIIDESGMPKERFSAEFPKEGPSILRIQQVVRGDSAAYFCASSPAGWDYGYTFGSGTRLTVV.

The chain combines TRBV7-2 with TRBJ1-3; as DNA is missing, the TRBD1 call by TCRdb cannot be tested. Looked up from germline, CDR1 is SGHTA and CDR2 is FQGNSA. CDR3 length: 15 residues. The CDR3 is CASSLDAGPYNTIYF. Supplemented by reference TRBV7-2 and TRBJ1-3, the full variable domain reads GAGVSQSPSNKVTEKGKDVELRCDPISGHTALYWYRQSLGQGLEFLIYFQGNSAPDKSGLPSDRFSAERTGGSVSTLTIQRTQQEDSAVYLCASSLDAGPYNTIYFGEGSWLTVV.

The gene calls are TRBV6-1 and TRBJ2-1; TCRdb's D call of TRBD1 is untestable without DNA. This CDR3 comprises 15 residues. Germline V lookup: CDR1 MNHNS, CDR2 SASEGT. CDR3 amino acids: CASSRQGAVYNEQFF.

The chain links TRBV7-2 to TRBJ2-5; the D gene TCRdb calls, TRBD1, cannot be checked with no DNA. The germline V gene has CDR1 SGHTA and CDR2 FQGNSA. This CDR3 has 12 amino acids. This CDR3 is CASSHPGETQYF.

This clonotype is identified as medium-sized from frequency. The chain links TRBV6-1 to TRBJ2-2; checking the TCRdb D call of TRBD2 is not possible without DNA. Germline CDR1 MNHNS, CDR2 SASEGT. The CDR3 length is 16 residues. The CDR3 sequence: CASSDIAGRSTGELFF.

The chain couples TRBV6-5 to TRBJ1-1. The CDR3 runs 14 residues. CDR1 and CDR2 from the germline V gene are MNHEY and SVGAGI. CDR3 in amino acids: CASSLVGFDTEAFF.

CDR3: CASSPRGRGPGYNEQFF. This chain uses TRBV12-3 or TRBV12-4 with TRBJ2-1; with no DNA, the TCRdb D assignment of TRBD2 cannot be verified. The CDR3 has 17 amino acids.

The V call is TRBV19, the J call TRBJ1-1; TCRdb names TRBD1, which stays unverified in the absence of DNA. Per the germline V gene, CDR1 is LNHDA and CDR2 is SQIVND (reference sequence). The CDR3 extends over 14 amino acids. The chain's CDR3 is CASRNRVGGTEAFF.